Shown below are 30 T cell receptor beta chains from a single sample sequenced in a study of blood T cell repertoires in COVID-19. Profiling relied on immunoSEQ multiplex PCR, and the TCRdb table lists in-frame clones only, not all of them. The sample contains about 80,000 clones, nearly 90% of which appear only once. Sequenced input: peripheral blood. The receptors were sampled from an elderly woman with active or convalescent COVID-19.

The rearrangement joins TRBV15 to TRBJ2-7; 9 nucleotides line up with TRBD2. The CDR3 covers 16 residues. Trimming removed 0 bases from V and 4 bases from J; junction bases left unmatched: 7. The germline CDR1 and CDR2 sequences are LNHNV and YYDKDF (reference sequence). CDR3 sequence (DNA): TGTGCCACCAGCAGAGATATTAGCGGGAGTGGGTACGAGCAGTACTTC. Residues: CATSRDISGSGYEQYF.

The genes are TRBV6-5 and TRBJ1-3, with 8 bases aligning to TRBD1. V trimming: 10 bases; J trimming: 3 bases; junction bases outside the gene matches: 5. This CDR3 is built from 13 residues. Germline CDR1 and CDR2: MNHEY and SVGAGI. The CDR3 region has the DNA TGTGCCACCACACAGGGGGATGGAAACACCATATATTTT. This gives the protein CATTQGDGNTIYF.

The V and J genes are TRBV7-2 and TRBJ2-7; D might be TRBD1 (5 bases). Germline V gene data show CDR1 as SGHTA and CDR2 as FQGNSA. The CDR3 has 15 residues. V gave up 5 bases and J gave up 0 bases, with 14 bases separating them. The CDR3 loop is CASSLGAISSYEQYF. CDR3 DNA sequence: TGTGCCAGCAGCCTAGGGGCTATCAGCTCCTACGAGCAGTACTTC.

The J gene is TRBJ2-7, the V gene TRBV3-1 (or the pseudogene TRBV3-2); perhaps TRBD1 as D (5 bases). The V gene lost 6 bases and the J gene lost 5 bases, with 14 bases spanning the gap. This CDR3 contains 13 residues. CDR1 is LGHDT and CDR2 is YNNKEL in the germline V gene (reference sequence). CDR3 DNA sequence: TGTGCCAGCAGATCCGGACACCGAGACGAGCAGTACTTC. Its translation: CASRSGHRDEQYF.

The chain joins TRBV19 to TRBJ2-7, with D uncertain. Trimming removed 2 bases at V and 4 bases at J, with 12 bases between. The CDR3 has 14 residues. Germline V gives CDR1 LNHDA, CDR2 SQIVND (reference sequence). The CDR3 region has the DNA TGTGCCAGTAGTATATTCGCGGAGAATTACGAGCAGTACTTC. Translating it yields CASSIFAENYEQYF.

The gene calls are TRBV28 and TRBJ2-3; 13 nucleotides align to TRBD2. Germline lookup yields CDR1 MDHEN and CDR2 SYDVKM. This CDR3 contains 16 residues. Losses at the gene ends were 5 bases for V and 0 bases for J; bases not matched to a gene: 2. CDR3 sequence: CASSLGLAGSTDTQYF. The DNA for the CDR3 is TGTGCCAGCAGTCTGGGACTAGCGGGGAGCACAGATACGCAGTATTTT.

The CDR3 coding sequence is TGTGCCAGCAGTAAATACAGGAGTCTCAATGAAAAACTGTTTTTT. This gives the protein CASSKYRSLNEKLFF. The chain links TRBV6-2 or TRBV6-3 to TRBJ1-4, with D tentatively TRBD1 (5 bases). Trimming left V 5 bases short and J 5 bases short, with 15 bases between. The CDR3 runs 15 residues. Per germline, CDR1 MNHEY and CDR2 SVGEGT.

The chain recombines TRBV19 with TRBJ2-7, with D uncertain. Trimming cost V 3 bases and J 5 bases, with 8 bases left between them. Germline V gives CDR1 LNHDA, CDR2 SQIVND (reference sequence). The CDR3 runs to 12 residues. This chain's CDR3 is CASSINSHEQYF. CDR3 coding DNA: TGTGCCAGTAGTATTAACAGCCACGAGCAGTACTTC.

The chain has TRBV7-9 and TRBJ2-7; TRBD1 agrees at 8 bases. Unmatched junction bases numbered 7, after V lost 5 bases and J lost 7 bases. CDR1 and CDR2 from the germline V gene are SEHNR and FQNEAQ (reference sequence). The CDR3 sequence is 13 residues long. The CDR3 DNA reads as TGTGCCAGCAGCGTAACGACAGGGGCAGAGCAGTACTTC. This translates into CASSVTTGAEQYF.

V and J are TRBV25-1 and TRBJ2-1, with 7 bases identical to TRBD1. CDR1 is MGHDK, CDR2 SYGVNS, per germline. V shed 2 bases, J shed 4 bases, and the junction held 14 bases outside the gene matches. This CDR3 is built from 18 residues. The CDR3 sequence is CASSENLGTGTAYNEQFF. DNA of the CDR3: TGTGCCAGCAGTGAAAATCTTGGAACCGGGACAGCATACAATGAGCAGTTCTTC.

This chain joins TRBV6-5 and TRBJ1-1; 7 bases fit TRBD1. Germline loops: CDR1 MNHEY, CDR2 SVGAGI. The CDR3 is 16 amino acids. The trim removed 2 bases at V and 0 bases at J, leaving 6 bases unmatched. Written as DNA, the CDR3 is TGTGCCAGCAGTTACACCATCACAGGGGTGAACACTGAAGCTTTCTTT. Its protein product is CASSYTITGVNTEAFF.

This chain connects TRBV2 to TRBJ1-6; D not certain. The length of the CDR3 is 13 residues. V lost 11 bases and J lost 7, with 15 bases in between. CDR1 is SNHLY and CDR2 is FYNNEI in the germline V gene. The chain's CDR3 is CASVPEGNSPLHF. CDR3 DNA sequence: TGTGCCTCTGTGCCGGAGGGCAATTCACCCCTCCACTTT.

V and J are TRBV5-1 and TRBJ2-5, with TRBD2 matching over 10 bases. The CDR3 runs to 15 residues. From germline, CDR1 is SGHRS and CDR2 YFSETQ. V dropped 4 bases and J dropped 3; count of bases not matched to a gene: 6. The CDR3 nucleotides read TGCGCCAGCAGCCTGGGGACTAGCGTGGAAGAGACCCAGTACTTC. This translates into CASSLGTSVEETQYF.

The J gene is TRBJ1-5, the V gene TRBV7-9, with a weak D call TRBD1 (6 bases). The CDR3 is 14 amino acids. V lost 3 bases, J lost 2 bases, and 8 bases lay in between. Germline CDR1 and CDR2: SEHNR and FQNEAQ (reference sequence). The CDR3 loop reads CASSFEGGNQPQHF. The CDR3 DNA sequence: TGTGCCAGCAGCTTCGAGGGGGGCAATCAGCCCCAGCATTTT.

The rearrangement joins TRBV27 to TRBJ1-2; 7 bases match TRBD1. The germline V gene encodes CDR1 MNHEY and CDR2 SMNVEV (reference sequence). V shed 6 bases, J shed 2 bases, and the junction held 3 bases outside the gene matches. The CDR3 covers 13 residues. CDR3 coding DNA: TGTGCCAGCAGGCTACAGGGGAACTATGGCTACACCTTC. Translating it yields CASRLQGNYGYTF.

The V call is TRBV7-8, the J call TRBJ2-7; possible D gene TRBD1, 5 bases. Looked up from germline, CDR1 is SGHVS and CDR2 is FQNEAQ. The CDR3 length is 15 residues. V shed 1 base and J shed 3 bases, with 13 bases lying between them. DNA of the CDR3: TGTGCCAGCAGCTTAGTCTCAGGGATTTACTACGAGCAGTACTTC. This sequence encodes CASSLVSGIYYEQYF.

The chain couples TRBV6-6 to TRBJ2-5, with 9 bases identical to TRBD2. Germline values: CDR1 MNHNY, CDR2 SVGAGI (reference sequence). The CDR3 runs to 16 residues. V lost 10 bases to trimming and J lost 2 bases; unmatched junction nucleotides: 14. CDR3 nucleotide sequence: TGTGCCACCAAGGAAACTAGCGGGCCCTTTCAAGAGACCCAGTACTTC. As protein: CATKETSGPFQETQYF.

This rearrangement joins TRBV20-1 to TRBJ2-7; D may be TRBD1 (6 bases). The CDR3 is 14 residues long. Trimming took off 3 bases at V and 4 bases at J, with 16 bases between the two ends. Germline CDR1 DFQATT, CDR2 SNEGSKA (reference sequence). The CDR3 coding sequence is TGCAGTGCTAGTAAGGGGGAGCCGAGTTACGAGCAGTACTTC. As protein: CSASKGEPSYEQYF.

The rearrangement uses TRBV19 and TRBJ2-1; 16 positions match TRBD2. The CDR3 totals 21 residues. The V segment lost 5 bases and the J segment 1 base; nucleotides outside the gene matches: 14. CDR1 LNHDA and CDR2 SQIVND come from the germline V gene (reference sequence). The chain's CDR3 is CASSPGLLGTSGRASYNEQFF. In nucleotides, the CDR3 is TGTGCCAGTAGTCCAGGGTTACTTGGGACTAGCGGGAGGGCTTCCTACAATGAGCAGTTCTTC.

This chain joins TRBV24-1 and TRBJ2-3; perhaps TRBD2 as D (5 bases). CDR3 length: 22 residues. From germline, CDR1 is KGHDR and CDR2 SFDVKD. Trimming shortened V by 2 bases and J by 1 base, and 30 bases separated the two germline ends. The CDR3: CATSDSLTPSPSDAGGTDTQYF. The CDR3 nucleotides are TGTGCCACCAGTGATTCCCTCACCCCTTCACCCTCGGACGCCGGGGGCACAGATACGCAGTATTTT.

The table lists this clone with a few counts. The CDR3 nucleotides are TGTGCCAGCAGCTTAGGAGTGGATTCACCCCTCCACTTT. Its protein is CASSLGVDSPLHF. The chain recombines TRBV11-3 with TRBJ1-6; the D is unclear. The germline gives CDR1 SGHNT, CDR2 YENEEA. The V gene lost 1 base and the J gene lost 8 bases, with 6 bases spanning the gap. This CDR3 comprises 13 residues. The whole variable domain, remainder taken from reference TRBV11-3 and TRBJ1-6, is EAGVVQSPRYKIIEKKQPVAFWCNPISGHNTLYWYLQNLGQGPELLIRYENEEAVDDSQLPKDRFSAERLKGVDSTLKIQPAELGDSAVYLCASSLGVDSPLHFGNGTRLTVT.

This chain joins TRBV3-1 (or the pseudogene TRBV3-2) and TRBJ1-2; no reliable D call. V gave up 2 bases and J gave up 4 bases, with 8 bases separating them. CDR1 is LGHDT, CDR2 YNNKEL, per germline (reference sequence). The CDR3 spans 13 residues. The CDR3 DNA is TGTGCCAGCAGCCAACAGGCTCTCTATGGCTACACCTTC. The encoded protein is CASSQQALYGYTF.

This chain uses TRBV30 with TRBJ1-2, with D perhaps matching TRBD1 (6 bases). The length of the CDR3 is 13 residues. Germline CDR1 GTSNPN, CDR2 SVGIG (reference sequence). Trimming cost V 2 bases and J 8 bases, with 15 bases left between them. CDR3 residues: CAWSPTGSVGYTF. Written as DNA, the CDR3 is TGTGCCTGGAGTCCCACAGGGTCGGTAGGCTACACCTTC. Supplemented by reference TRBV30 and TRBJ1-2, the full variable domain reads SQTIHQWPATLVQPVGSPLSLECTVEGTSNPNLYWYRQAAGRGLQLLFYSVGIGQISSEVPQNLSASRPQDRQFILSSKKLLLSDSGFYLCAWSPTGSVGYTFGSGTRLTVV.

The chain employs TRBV6-1 and TRBJ2-7, with D perhaps matching TRBD1 (7 bases). Trimming removed 2 bases at V and 6 bases at J, with 17 bases between. CDR1 is MNHNS, CDR2 SASEGT, per germline. The CDR3 loop spans 15 amino acids. DNA of the CDR3: TGTGCCAGCAGTGAACGGGGGACAGAGTTGAGCGAGCAGTACTTC. Protein product: CASSERGTELSEQYF.

V usage is TRBV19 and J usage is TRBJ1-3, with a tentative D call TRBD1 (5 bases). CDR1 is LNHDA, CDR2 SQIVND, per germline (reference sequence). V was clipped by 7 bases and J by 0 bases, with 13 bases between them. The CDR3 extends over 15 amino acids. The CDR3 coding sequence is TGTGCCAGTACCCCAAGGCAGGGCTCTGGAAACACCATATATTTT. This encodes CASTPRQGSGNTIYF.

This rearrangement joins TRBV27 to TRBJ2-3; 8 nucleotides agree with TRBD2. The germline V gene has CDR1 MNHEY and CDR2 SMNVEV (reference sequence). The CDR3 sequence is 15 residues long. After removal of 5 bases from V and 5 bases from J, the junction contained 9 bases not matched to a gene. CDR3 protein: CASSLQRETGDTQYF. CDR3 DNA: TGTGCCAGCAGTCTCCAGCGGGAGACCGGAGATACGCAGTATTTT.

This chain uses TRBV12-5 with TRBJ2-1; unclear D gene. Trimming took 1 base from V and 3 from J, leaving 7 bases between them. The CDR3 is 14 amino acids. Germline V CDR1 and CDR2: LGHNT, FRNRAP. The CDR3 DNA follows: TGTGCTAGTGGTTTGGCTACCTTCTACAATGAGCAGTTCTTC. It translates to CASGLATFYNEQFF.

The rearrangement joins TRBV19 to TRBJ1-3; TRBD1 is a possible D gene (5 bases). Germline values: CDR1 LNHDA, CDR2 SQIVND (reference sequence). CDR3 length: 17 residues. Trimming took off 5 bases at V and 0 bases at J, with 17 bases between the two ends. The DNA of the CDR3 is TGTGCCAGTAGTCTTTGGAGGGGCCGTAGCTCTGGAAACACCATATATTTT. As protein: CASSLWRGRSSGNTIYF.

The gene calls are TRBV2 and TRBJ2-5, with a tentative D call TRBD2 (6 bases). Germline V gives CDR1 SNHLY, CDR2 FYNNEI. V was clipped by 7 bases and J by 4 bases, with 16 bases between them. This CDR3 has 14 amino acids. This CDR3 reads CASKSRRDGETQYF. The CDR3 DNA reads TGTGCCAGCAAATCAAGGCGGGACGGAGAGACCCAGTACTTC.

V and J are TRBV4-1 and TRBJ1-4; TRBD1 agrees at 12 bases. The CDR3 has 20 residues. Germline CDR1 reads MGHRA; CDR2 reads YSYEKL. V gave up 4 bases and J gave up 0 bases; unmatched junction bases: 12. The CDR3 reads CASSLYSGTGGFSTNEKLFF. CDR3 coding DNA: TGCGCCAGCAGCCTTTACTCAGGGACAGGGGGCTTTTCAACTAATGAAAAACTGTTTTTT.